The rows below give T cell receptor beta chains drawn from one sample of a study of CD8+ T cells in alopecia areata. This table comes from immunoSEQ multiplex PCR, and its TCRdb copy is limited to in-frame clones, with some not included. The sample lists 200,000 to 250,000 clones; 64% were seen once. This specimen was CD4+ T cells sorted from blood, taken at week 4, from a patient treated with tofacitinib. Receptor source: a human donor with alopecia areata. The CDR3 runs from the conserved cysteine through the conserved F or W. Fields, in order: J gene, V gene, CDR3 protein.

j_call: TRBJ2-4
v_call: TRBV14
cdr3_aa: CASSQDKGAVAKNIQYF

j_call: TRBJ2-7
v_call: TRBV19
cdr3_aa: CASSRSETQGYSYEQYF

j_call: TRBJ1-5
v_call: TRBV29-1
cdr3_aa: CSVEMAGTGNQPQHF

j_call: TRBJ1-2
v_call: TRBV2
cdr3_aa: CASSEALLIEGGYTF

j_call: TRBJ2-5
v_call: TRBV9
cdr3_aa: CASSAGTASWGTQYF

j_call: TRBJ2-5
v_call: TRBV6-5
cdr3_aa: CASREAGRQETQYF

j_call: TRBJ2-5
v_call: TRBV7-2
cdr3_aa: CASSRQKQETQYF

j_call: TRBJ2-7
v_call: TRBV7-9
cdr3_aa: CASSPKGGTGQPYEQYF

j_call: TRBJ2-2
v_call: TRBV29-1
cdr3_aa: CSVTNTGELFF

j_call: TRBJ1-2
v_call: TRBV2
cdr3_aa: CASSAIYNYGYTF

j_call: TRBJ1-1
v_call: TRBV6-5
cdr3_aa: CASHNRQGASEAFF

j_call: TRBJ2-3
v_call: TRBV7-2
cdr3_aa: CASSLRQSTDTQYF

j_call: TRBJ2-2
v_call: TRBV19
cdr3_aa: CASSIRRADTGELFF

j_call: TRBJ2-5
v_call: TRBV5-4
cdr3_aa: CASSLDIGGETQYF

j_call: TRBJ2-1
v_call: TRBV30
cdr3_aa: CAWRPDRFYNEQFF

j_call: TRBJ1-1
v_call: TRBV29-1
cdr3_aa: CSVEPTMNTEAFF

j_call: TRBJ1-2
v_call: TRBV7-2
cdr3_aa: CASTSIGGYGYTF

j_call: TRBJ1-2
v_call: TRBV18
cdr3_aa: CASSPEIGDGYTF

j_call: TRBJ2-2
v_call: TRBV30
cdr3_aa: CAWSVYTGGELFF

j_call: TRBJ1-4
v_call: TRBV28
cdr3_aa: CASSTGTDEKLFF

j_call: TRBJ2-3
v_call: TRBV5-1
cdr3_aa: CASSLGKGSTDTQYF

j_call: TRBJ2-7
v_call: TRBV29-1
cdr3_aa: CSVEGQSYEQYF

j_call: TRBJ1-2
v_call: TRBV15
cdr3_aa: CATSRVRTGGFGYTF

j_call: TRBJ1-4
v_call: TRBV30
cdr3_aa: CAWSVQSGNEKLFF